This TCR beta chain was found in a study of T-cell memory formation after mild COVID-19. Study-level background: Clusters of TCRs were largely donor specific. Study findings and constraints: Certain responding clones were present in pre-infection memory, suggesting participation of cross-reactive memory. Shrinking CD4+ clones were chiefly CM and EM; CD8+ ones were chiefly EMRA.

UMIs and sample barcodes were carried by the TCR alpha and TCR beta cDNA libraries that 5'RACE produced using constant-segment primers. Each CDR3 protein is one row after TCRdb ran MiXCR on the 5' RACE reads. The table includes 350,000 to 450,000 distinct CDR3 sequences, more than 20% detected once. In the case of this clonotype: Its specificity is not known.

Trimming left V 6 bases short and J 6 bases short, with 12 bases between. The CDR3 has 14 amino acids. Germline lookup yields CDR1 MNHEY and CDR2 SVGEGT. V and J are TRBV6-2 or TRBV6-3 and TRBJ1-6, with D perhaps TRBD1 (6 bases). Sequencing was done on a sample of PBMCs or a T cell subset sorted from them (not recorded which). This clonotype originated in an adult woman who had mild COVID-19 (a few samples of this study predate the infection). Cell type and time point are not known. Written as DNA, the CDR3 is TGTGCCAGCAGATCCGGACAGATTAATTCACCCCTCCACTTT. This codes for CASRSGQINSPLHF.